The rows below give T cell receptor beta chains drawn from one sample of a study of blood T cell repertoires in COVID-19. Produced via immunoSEQ multiplex PCR; TCRdb's table is partial and in-frame only. The table shows 300,000 to 400,000 clones, with about 87% occurring only once. Sequencing input: PBMCs or T cells enriched from blood (not recorded which). All receptors come from a man aged 25-45 years who had recovered from COVID-19. Each CDR3 is given with its conserved first and last residue. The D gene is left open where the match is weak. The size of a clone is reported for some rows only, either as once, few or many, or as a class for expanded clones.

d_gene	v_gene	j_gene	abundance	CDR3aa	CDR3nt
TRBD2	TRBV27	TRBJ2-3	.	CASSLIERGGLSDTQYF	TGTGCCAGCAGTTTAATCGAGCGGGGGGGCCTATCAGATACGCAGTATTTT
.	TRBV5-1	TRBJ2-5	.	CASSPGGSFETQYF	TGCGCCAGCAGCCCCGGGGGTAGCTTCGAGACCCAGTACTTC
TRBD1	TRBV5-1	TRBJ2-3	.	CASSSPGQSTDTQYF	TGCGCCAGCAGCTCCCCGGGACAGAGCACAGATACGCAGTATTTT
TRBD2	TRBV28	TRBJ2-3	.	CASSFPPSGGTNYRTDTQYF	TGTGCCAGCAGTTTTCCACCTAGCGGGGGAACCAATTACCGCACAGATACGCAGTATTTT
.	TRBV6-4	TRBJ1-2	.	CASSDGPGVGYTF	TGTGCCAGCAGTGACGGGCCCGGGGTTGGCTACACCTTC
TRBD2	TRBV10-3	TRBJ2-5	.	CAISVIAGGRETQYF	TGTGCCATCAGTGTGATAGCGGGGGGTCGGGAGACCCAGTACTTC
.	TRBV5-4	TRBJ1-1	.	CASSSDREAFF	TGTGCCAGCAGCTCCGACAGGGAAGCTTTCTTT
TRBD2	TRBV9	TRBJ2-7	.	CASSVSGGYNEQYF	TGTGCCAGCAGCGTATCCGGGGGGTACAACGAGCAGTACTTC
.	TRBV28	TRBJ2-7	.	CASREEFLSEQYF	TGTGCCAGCAGGGAGGAATTTTTGTCCGAGCAGTACTTC
.	TRBV4-1	TRBJ2-5	.	CASSQLVVETQYF	TGCGCCAGCAGCCAATTAGTGGTAGAGACCCAGTACTTC
TRBD2	TRBV6-6	TRBJ2-5	.	CASSHQLAGAGETQYF	TGTGCCAGCAGTCATCAGCTAGCGGGGGCCGGGGAGACCCAGTACTTC
TRBD1	TRBV3-1/TRBV3-2	TRBJ1-2	.	CASSRDRGKGYTF	TGTGCCAGCAGCCGGGACAGGGGGAAAGGCTACACCTTC
.	TRBV5-4	TRBJ1-6	once	CASSSPSAREGITSPLHF	TGTGCCAGCAGCTCCCCGTCGGCGAGGGAGGGGATAACTTCACCCCTCCACTTT
.	TRBV10-1	TRBJ2-3	.	CASSETSTDTQYF	TGCGCCAGCAGCGAAACTAGCACAGATACGCAGTATTTT
TRBD1	TRBV5-8	TRBJ1-4	.	CASSYGTGKATNEKLFF	TGTGCCAGCAGCTATGGGACAGGGAAGGCAACTAATGAAAAACTGTTTTTT
.	TRBV30	TRBJ2-3	.	CAWSESDTQYF	TGTGCCTGGAGTGAATCGGATACGCAGTATTTT
.	TRBV24-1	TRBJ1-1	.	CATSETGWTEAFF	TGTGCCACCAGTGAAACAGGGTGGACTGAAGCTTTCTTT
TRBD1	TRBV3-1/TRBV3-2	TRBJ1-3	once	CASSQELRGLGGNTIYF	TGTGCCAGCAGCCAAGAGCTCAGGGGGCTAGGAGGAAACACCATATATTTT